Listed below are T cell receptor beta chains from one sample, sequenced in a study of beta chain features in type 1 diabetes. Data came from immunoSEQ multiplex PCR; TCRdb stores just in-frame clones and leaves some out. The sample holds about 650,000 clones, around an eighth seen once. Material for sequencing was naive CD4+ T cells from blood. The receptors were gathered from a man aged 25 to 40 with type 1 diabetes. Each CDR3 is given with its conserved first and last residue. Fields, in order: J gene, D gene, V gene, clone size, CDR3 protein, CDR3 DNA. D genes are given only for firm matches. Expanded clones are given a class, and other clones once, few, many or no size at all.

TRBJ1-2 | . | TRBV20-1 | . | CSASLNYGYTF | TGCAGTGCTAGTTTAAACTATGGCTACACCTTC
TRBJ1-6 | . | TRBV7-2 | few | CASSQNSGTGNSPLHF | TGTGCCAGCAGCCAGAATTCCGGGACGGGGAATTCACCCCTCCACTTT
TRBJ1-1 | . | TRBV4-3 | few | CASSQVRDTEAFF | TGCGCCAGCAGCCAAGTACGGGACACTGAAGCTTTCTTT
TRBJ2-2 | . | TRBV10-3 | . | CAISETGTGELFF | TGTGCCATCAGTGAGACGGGCACCGGGGAGCTGTTTTTT
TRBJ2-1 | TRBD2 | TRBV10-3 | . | CAISDDRGGYNEQFF | TGTGCCATCAGTGACGATCGGGGGGGCTACAATGAGCAGTTCTTC
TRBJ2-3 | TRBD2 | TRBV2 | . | CASSPSLAPTDTQYF | TGTGCCAGCAGCCCATCACTAGCGCCCACAGATACGCAGTATTTT
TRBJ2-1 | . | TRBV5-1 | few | CASSPDNEDEQFF | TGCGCCAGCAGCCCCGATAATGAGGATGAGCAGTTCTTC
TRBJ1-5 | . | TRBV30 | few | CAWSERFNQPQHF | TGTGCCTGGAGTGAGCGATTCAATCAGCCCCAGCATTTT
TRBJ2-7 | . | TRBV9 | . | CASSVLGTSYEQYF | TGTGCCAGCAGCGTTCTTGGGACTTCCTACGAGCAGTACTTC
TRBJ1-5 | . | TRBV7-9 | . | CASSSDSSNQPQHF | TGTGCCAGCAGCTCCGACAGTAGCAATCAGCCCCAGCATTTT
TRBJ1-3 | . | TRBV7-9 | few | CASRGVDMGGGNTIYF | TGTGCCAGCAGAGGTGTGGACATGGGAGGCGGAAACACCATATATTTT
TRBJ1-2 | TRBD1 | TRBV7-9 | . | CASSVLSTGDGYTF | TGTGCCAGCAGTGTTCTTAGTACAGGGGATGGCTACACCTTC
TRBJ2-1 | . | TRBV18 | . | CASSRPLAEYNEQFF | TGTGCCAGCTCCCGGCCTTTAGCGGAGTACAATGAGCAGTTCTTC
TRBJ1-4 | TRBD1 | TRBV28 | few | CATHAGTGNEKLFF | TGTGCCACCCACGCCGGGACAGGGAATGAAAAACTGTTTTTT
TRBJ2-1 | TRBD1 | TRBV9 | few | CASSRDRYSYNEQFF | TGTGCCAGCAGCCGGGACAGGTACTCCTACAATGAGCAGTTCTTC
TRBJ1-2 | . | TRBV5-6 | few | CASSPVSIGYGYTF | TGTGCCAGCAGCCCGGTCAGCATCGGCTATGGCTACACCTTC
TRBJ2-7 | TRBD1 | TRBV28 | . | CASSTTGPYEQYF | TGTGCCAGCAGTACGACAGGGCCCTACGAGCAGTACTTC
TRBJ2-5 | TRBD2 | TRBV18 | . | CASSPRTSGGQETQYF | TGTGCCAGCTCACCTCGGACTAGCGGGGGACAAGAGACCCAGTACTTC
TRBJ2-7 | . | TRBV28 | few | CASRKREQYF | TGTGCCAGCAGGAAAAGAGAGCAGTACTTC
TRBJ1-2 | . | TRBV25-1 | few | CASSDYRFNYGYTF | TGTGCCAGCAGTGACTACAGGTTCAACTATGGCTACACCTTC
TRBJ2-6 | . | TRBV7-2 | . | CASSIVGAGANVLTF | TGTGCCAGCAGCATAGTGGGGGCTGGGGCCAACGTCCTGACTTTC
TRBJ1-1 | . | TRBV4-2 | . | CASSNGGDTEAFF | TGTGCCAGCAGCAACGGAGGGGACACTGAAGCTTTCTTT
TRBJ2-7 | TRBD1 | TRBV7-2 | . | CASSLRGSGGNEQYF | TGTGCCAGCAGCTTACGGGGATCAGGGGGCAATGAGCAGTACTTC
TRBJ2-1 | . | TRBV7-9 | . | CASSQIPDYNNEQFF | TGTGCCAGCAGCCAAATACCGGACTACAACAATGAGCAGTTCTTC
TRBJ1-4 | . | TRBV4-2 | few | CASSQRSSGTNEKLFF | TGTGCCAGCAGCCAACGGAGTTCCGGGACTAATGAAAAACTGTTTTTT
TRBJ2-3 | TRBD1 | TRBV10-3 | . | CAISEGQGMPDTQYF | TGTGCCATCAGTGAGGGACAGGGGATGCCAGATACGCAGTATTTT